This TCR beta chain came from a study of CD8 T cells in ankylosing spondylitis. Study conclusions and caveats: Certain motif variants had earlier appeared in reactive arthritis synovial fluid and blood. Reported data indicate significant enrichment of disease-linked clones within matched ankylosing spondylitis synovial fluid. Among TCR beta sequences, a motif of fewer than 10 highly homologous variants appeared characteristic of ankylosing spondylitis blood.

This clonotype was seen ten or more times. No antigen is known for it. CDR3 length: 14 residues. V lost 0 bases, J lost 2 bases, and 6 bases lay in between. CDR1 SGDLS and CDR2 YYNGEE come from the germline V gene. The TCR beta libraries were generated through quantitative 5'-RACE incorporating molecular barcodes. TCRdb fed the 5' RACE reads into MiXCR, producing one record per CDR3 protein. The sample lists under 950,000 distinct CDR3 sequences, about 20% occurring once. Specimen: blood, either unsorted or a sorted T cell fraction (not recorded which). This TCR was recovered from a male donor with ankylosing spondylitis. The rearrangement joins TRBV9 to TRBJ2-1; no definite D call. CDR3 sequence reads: CASSVAQAYNEQFF. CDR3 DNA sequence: TGTGCCAGCAGCGTAGCTCAGGCCTACAATGAGCAGTTCTTC. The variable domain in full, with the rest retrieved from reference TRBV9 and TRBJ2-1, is DSGVTQTPKHLITATGQRVTLRCSPRSGDLSVYWYQQSLDQGLQFLIQYYNGEERAKGNILERFSAQQFPDLHSELNLSSLELGDSALYFCASSVAQAYNEQFFGPGTRLTVL.